Below, 8 T cell receptor beta chains from the same sample are listed, as sequenced in a study of CD8 T cells in ankylosing spondylitis. Findings of the study overall: Characteristic of ankylosing spondylitis blood, it appeared, was a TCR beta motif comprising roughly eight highly homologous variants.

MiXCR, applied by TCRdb to the 5' RACE reads, yields one record per CDR3 protein. The sample has 350,000 or so distinct CDR3 sequences; approximately 8% are singletons. These receptors have no known antigen. Sample: blood, either unsorted or a sorted T cell fraction (not recorded which). These TCRs come from a male donor with ankylosing spondylitis.

This clonotype turned up a few times. The rearrangement uses TRBV20-1 and TRBJ2-3; a possible D gene is TRBD1 (5 bases). The CDR3 has 14 residues. Per the germline V gene, CDR1 is DFQATT and CDR2 is SNEGSKA (reference sequence). V lost 3 bases and J lost 2, with 12 bases in between. The CDR3 region has the DNA TGCAGTGCTAGTTTGGCAGGGAACACAGATACGCAGTATTTT. Translated, it gives CSASLAGNTDTQYF.

This clonotype came up many times. This chain joins TRBV25-1 and TRBJ2-7; 9 bases map to TRBD2. Germline V lookup: CDR1 MGHDK, CDR2 SYGVNS. V was clipped by 2 bases and J by 2 bases; unmatched bases: 10. The CDR3 contains 17 residues. The CDR3 reads CASSEAHPASGTYEQYF. The CDR3 bases are TGTGCCAGCAGTGAAGCTCATCCCGCTAGCGGGACCTACGAGCAGTACTTC.

The chain employs TRBV18 and TRBJ2-5; 10 bases line up with TRBD2. With V trimmed by 0 bases and J by 4 bases, 5 bases remained unmatched. The CDR3 is 16 amino acids. The V gene's germline CDR1 is KGHSH and CDR2 LQKENI. The chain's CDR3 is CASSPPLAGVSETQYF. The CDR3 region has the DNA TGTGCCAGCTCACCACCTCTAGCGGGAGTGTCAGAGACCCAGTACTTC.

V and J are TRBV7-9 and TRBJ2-4; no reliable D call. CDR3 length: 13 residues. V dropped 4 bases and J dropped 3 bases, with 7 bases sitting between them. Germline V gene lookup returns CDR1 SEHNR and CDR2 FQNEAQ (reference sequence). CDR3 residues: CASSSPVKNIQYF. The CDR3 region has the DNA TGTGCCAGCAGCTCCCCCGTCAAAAACATTCAGTACTTC.

This clonotype was seen many times. This rearrangement joins TRBV12-3 or TRBV12-4 to TRBJ1-1; D ambiguous. The CDR3 contains 13 residues. Trimming pared 6 bases from V and 3 bases from J, leaving 11 bases between. The CDR3: CASSRDWDTEAFF. In nucleotides, the CDR3 is TGTGCCAGCAGCCGCGACTGGGACACTGAAGCTTTCTTT.

This clonotype appeared a few times. The chain employs TRBV4-2 and TRBJ2-7, with D possibly matching TRBD1 (6 bases). The CDR3 is 14 residues long. Per the germline V gene, CDR1 is LGHNA and CDR2 is YNFKEQ. Trimming shortened V by 4 bases and J by 6 bases, and 16 bases separated the two germline ends. The CDR3: CASSLLGARGEQYF. CDR3 nucleotide sequence: TGTGCCAGCAGCCTACTAGGAGCCAGGGGCGAGCAGTACTTC.

Many counts were recorded for this clonotype. The V call is TRBV7-2, the J call TRBJ2-7; 13 nucleotides align to TRBD2. CDR1 is SGHTA, CDR2 FQGNSA, per germline. V was pared by 2 bases and J by 4 bases, with 2 bases of the junction left unmatched. The CDR3 contains 15 residues. The CDR3 nucleotides read TGTGCCAGCAGCTTACAGACTAGCGGGAGGTACGAGCAGTACTTC. It specifies CASSLQTSGRYEQYF. The full variable domain, with the rest looked up from reference TRBV7-2 and TRBJ2-7, is GAGVSQSPSNKVTEKGKDVELRCDPISGHTALYWYRQSLGQGLEFLIYFQGNSAPDKSGLPSDRFSAERTGGSVSTLTIQRTQQEDSAVYLCASSLQTSGRYEQYFGPGTRLTVT.

This sequence joins TRBV15 and TRBJ2-1; 8 nucleotides agree with TRBD1. Germline V gene sequence: CDR1 LNHNV, CDR2 YYDKDF (reference sequence). The V and J ends lost 8 bases and 8 bases, in that order; junction bases with no gene match: 17. This CDR3 spans 16 amino acids. DNA of the CDR3: TGTGCCACCCTGGAAACTGTGGACAGGGAAGGCGATGAGCAGTTCTTC. Protein sequence: CATLETVDREGDEQFF.